What follows are 30 T cell receptor beta chains derived from one specimen sequenced in a study of PD-1 blockade in classical Hodgkin lymphoma. As for time point: newly diagnosed, previously untreated cHL patient sample. The authors purified CD4+ T cells from thawed PBMCs by magnetic negative selection. Assay used: immunoSEQ multiplex PCR; TCRdb lists only in-frame clones, some missing. In the table there are 25,000 to 30,000 clones, roughly 90% of which are singletons. Material for sequencing was CD4+ T cells from blood. These receptors all come from a human donor with classical Hodgkin lymphoma.

The rearrangement links TRBV5-1 to TRBJ2-2; TRBD1 might be the D (5 bases). V lost 4 bases and J lost 1, with 8 bases in between. The CDR3 contains 14 residues. The V gene's germline CDR1 is SGHRS and CDR2 YFSETQ. CDR3 in DNA: TGCGCCAGCAGCCCGCAGGGGAACACCGGGGAGCTGTTTTTT. The encoded protein is CASSPQGNTGELFF.

CDR3 sequence reads: CASSIGTGGYNEQFF. CDR3 DNA sequence: TGTGCCAGCAGTATCGGGACAGGTGGTTATAATGAGCAGTTCTTC. The chain employs TRBV6-5 and TRBJ2-1; 8 nucleotides line up with TRBD1. The V and J ends lost 5 bases and 7 bases, in that order; junction bases with no gene match: 10. Germline-derived CDR1 and CDR2 are MNHEY and SVGAGI. This CDR3 comprises 15 residues.

V is TRBV7-8 and J is TRBJ1-2; no definite D call. Trimming took 1 base from V and 2 from J, leaving 8 bases between them. CDR1 and CDR2 (germline): SGHVS, FQNEAQ. The CDR3 covers 14 residues. The CDR3 DNA reads TGTGCCAGCAGCTTAGTTGTCGGGAACTATGGCTACACCTTC. Amino acid sequence: CASSLVVGNYGYTF.

The chain recombines TRBV5-5 with TRBJ1-1; D call uncertain. Between the trimmed V and J ends, which lost 3 bases and 4 bases, there was a span of 7 bases. This CDR3 spans 12 amino acids. Germline CDR1 reads SGHKS; CDR2 reads YYEKEE (reference sequence). The CDR3 here is CASSSTGTEAFF. The CDR3 DNA follows: TGTGCCAGCAGCTCGACCGGCACTGAAGCTTTCTTT.

The rearrangement links TRBV4-3 to TRBJ1-2, with D tentatively TRBD1 (6 bases). Deletions cut 4 bases from V and 6 bases from J, with 15 bases between. This CDR3 spans 14 amino acids. Germline V gene sequence: CDR1 LGHNA, CDR2 YSLEER. The CDR3 nucleotides are TGCGCCAGCAGCCCCTTCAGGGGTGAGAATGGCTACACCTTC. It translates to CASSPFRGENGYTF.

The chain combines TRBV7-9 with TRBJ2-7, with 11 positions matching TRBD1. CDR1 and CDR2 (germline): SEHNR, FQNEAQ (reference sequence). This CDR3 contains 16 residues. The trim removed 5 bases at V and 11 bases at J, leaving 17 bases unmatched. The CDR3 DNA reads TGTGCCAGCAGCCCGGCAGTGGGGACAGGGGGGGGTACGGAGTACTTC. Its translation: CASSPAVGTGGGTEYF.

The chain is built from TRBV7-2 and TRBJ2-7; 9 bases agree with TRBD2. The CDR3 spans 14 residues. The germline V gene has CDR1 SGHTA and CDR2 FQGNSA. V shed 4 bases and J 3 bases; nucleotides not matched to a gene: 4. In DNA, the CDR3 is TGTGCCAGCAGCTCGGGACTAGCCCTCTACGAGCAGTACTTC. As protein: CASSSGLALYEQYF.

This clone appeared a single time. The gene calls are TRBV19 and TRBJ1-1; D is ambiguous. V lost 3 bases and J 1 base, leaving 21 bases between the germline ends. This CDR3 region has 18 residues. Germline CDR1 and CDR2: LNHDA and SQIVND (reference sequence). DNA of the CDR3: TGTGCCAGTAGTATCCCGGCGGGAGTACGTTTAGGGAACACTGAAGCTTTCTTT. It yields the protein CASSIPAGVRLGNTEAFF. Drawing the rest from reference TRBV19 and TRBJ1-1, the complete variable domain is DGGITQSPKYLFRKEGQNVTLSCEQNLNHDAMYWYRQDPGQGLRLIYYSQIVNDFQKGDIAEGYSVSREKKESFPLTVTSAQKNPTAFYLCASSIPAGVRLGNTEAFFGQGTRLTVV.

The genes are TRBV5-1 and TRBJ1-4; TRBD1 aligns across 7 bases. Germline assignment: CDR1 SGHRS and CDR2 YFSETQ. The V segment lost 4 bases and the J segment 7 bases; nucleotides outside the gene matches: 7. This CDR3 region has 14 residues. The CDR3 here is CASSVTGQGEKLFF. CDR3 DNA sequence: TGCGCCAGCAGCGTGACAGGGCAGGGTGAAAAACTGTTTTTT.

As regards this clone: Additional DNA sequences in this sample encode the identical CDR3. The chain has TRBV5-1 and TRBJ1-5; D perhaps matches TRBD1 (5 bases). V lost 2 bases, J lost 7 bases, and 13 bases lay in between. The CDR3 is made up of 14 amino acids. The V gene's germline CDR1 is SGHRS and CDR2 YFSETQ. This CDR3 reads CASSLDGGDQPQHF. CDR3 nucleotides: TGCGCCAGCAGCTTAGACGGGGGGGACCAGCCCCAGCATTTT.

The chain recombines TRBV29-1 with TRBJ2-2, with 9 bases matching TRBD2. V shed 2 bases, J shed 7 bases, and the junction held 5 bases outside the gene matches. Germline lookup yields CDR1 SQVTM and CDR2 ANQGSEA. CDR3 length: 14 amino acids. The CDR3 protein is CSVEISGRLGELFF. The DNA of the CDR3 is TGCAGCGTTGAAATTAGCGGGAGACTCGGGGAGCTGTTTTTT.

The CDR3 bases are TGTGCCAGCAGTTATCACGCACCCTACGAGCAGTACTTC. Encoded protein: CASSYHAPYEQYF. The chain is built from TRBV6-1 and TRBJ2-7; unclear D gene. The V end lost 5 bases, the J end lost 2 bases, and 10 bases lay between the germline ends. Germline V gene data show CDR1 as MNHNS and CDR2 as SASEGT. The CDR3 has 13 amino acids.

The genes are TRBV6-4 and TRBJ1-5; D possibly corresponds to TRBD1 (6 bases). V lost 3 bases and J lost 1, with 10 bases in between. Germline V gene sequence: CDR1 MRHNA, CDR2 SNTAGT. The CDR3 sequence is 15 residues long. The CDR3 loop reads CASSDFQGSNQPQHF. The DNA of the CDR3 is TGTGCCAGCAGTGATTTCCAGGGGAGCAATCAGCCCCAGCATTTT.

This sequence joins TRBV10-2 and TRBJ2-3, with D unclear. V lost 6 bases and J 0 bases, leaving 13 bases between the germline ends. The CDR3 spans 15 residues. Looked up from germline, CDR1 is WSHSY and CDR2 is SAAADI. Written as DNA, the CDR3 is TGCGCCAGCAGAACCGGACCCAGTAGCACAGATACGCAGTATTTT. Translation: CASRTGPSSTDTQYF.

The V and J genes are TRBV7-7 and TRBJ2-3, with D possibly TRBD1 on 6 matching bases. Germline loops: CDR1 SSHAT, CDR2 FNYEAQ (reference sequence). Trimming removed 4 bases at V and 4 bases at J, with 18 bases between. This CDR3 is built from 16 residues. As DNA, the CDR3 is TGTGCCAGCAGCTCCGGGACACCCGGAGTCGCAGATACGCAGTATTTT. Protein: CASSSGTPGVADTQYF.

The chain links TRBV11-3 to TRBJ2-1; D may be TRBD2 (6 bases). The length of the CDR3 is 16 residues. V lost 1 base, J lost 2 bases, and 12 bases lay in between. CDR1 is SGHNT, CDR2 YENEEA, per germline. CDR3 bases: TGTGCCAGCAGCTTAGCGGGGGAACGAACCTACAATGAGCAGTTCTTC. Encoded protein: CASSLAGERTYNEQFF. The full variable domain, with the rest looked up from reference TRBV11-3 and TRBJ2-1, is EAGVVQSPRYKIIEKKQPVAFWCNPISGHNTLYWYLQNLGQGPELLIRYENEEAVDDSQLPKDRFSAERLKGVDSTLKIQPAELGDSAVYLCASSLAGERTYNEQFFGPGTRLTVL.

This chain links TRBV2 with TRBJ2-2, with D tentatively TRBD1 or TRBD2 (5 bases each). The CDR3 is made up of 15 amino acids. The V and J ends lost 6 bases and 1 base respectively, with 12 bases between them. CDR1 SNHLY and CDR2 FYNNEI come from the germline V gene. The chain's CDR3 is CASSWDLLNTGELFF. The CDR3 nucleotides are TGTGCCAGCAGCTGGGACCTACTGAACACCGGGGAGCTGTTTTTT.

This clone was observed a single time. The gene calls are TRBV12-5 and TRBJ2-1, with D perhaps matching TRBD2 (6 bases). Trimming took 1 base from V and 3 from J, leaving 10 bases between them. CDR1 is LGHNT and CDR2 is FRNRAP in the germline V gene. This CDR3 spans 15 amino acids. The CDR3 region is CASGLEGAGYNEQFF. Here the CDR3 DNA reads TGTGCTAGTGGTTTGGAGGGAGCGGGCTACAATGAGCAGTTCTTC.

The rearrangement links TRBV5-1 to TRBJ2-1; the D gene is possibly TRBD2 (5 bases). The CDR3 covers 15 residues. Germline V lookup: CDR1 SGHRS, CDR2 YFSETQ. V was pared by 2 bases and J by 8 bases, with 17 bases between. The DNA of the CDR3 is TGCGCCAGCAGCTTAGCCCCGGGAAGTCAACATGAGCAGTTCTTC. It specifies CASSLAPGSQHEQFF. The full variable domain, rest sourced from reference TRBV5-1 and TRBJ2-1, is KAGVTQTPRYLIKTRGQQVTLSCSPISGHRSVSWYQQTPGQGLQFLFEYFSETQRNKGNFPGRFSGRQFSNSRSEMNVSTLELGDSALYLCASSLAPGSQHEQFFGPGTRLTVL.

CDR3 protein: CASRRTGGQETQYF. The CDR3 DNA sequence: TGTGCCAGCAGACGGACAGGGGGACAAGAGACCCAGTACTTC. The chain links TRBV6-5 to TRBJ2-5, with 10 bases lining up with TRBD1. The germline V gene encodes CDR1 MNHEY and CDR2 SVGAGI. The CDR3 runs to 14 residues. V lost 6 bases and J lost 2; bases outside the gene matches: 3.

The genes are TRBV5-1 and TRBJ2-4; D is unclear. Per germline, CDR1 SGHRS and CDR2 YFSETQ. Trimming left V 4 bases short and J 6 bases short, with 8 bases between. The CDR3 runs 12 residues. The CDR3: CASSVGSNIQYF. Here the CDR3 DNA reads TGCGCCAGCAGCGTGGGGTCAAACATTCAGTACTTC.

The J gene is TRBJ2-2, the V gene TRBV18, with 14 positions matching TRBD2. Germline V lookup: CDR1 KGHSH, CDR2 LQKENI. This CDR3 is built from 19 residues. V was pared by 4 bases and J by 3 bases, with 10 bases of the junction left unmatched. In nucleotides, the CDR3 is TGTGCCAGCTCACTACGACTAGCGGGAGGGCTGCAGGACACCGGGGAGCTGTTTTTT. This translates into CASSLRLAGGLQDTGELFF.

Remarks on this clone: The sample has other DNA sequences that encode this CDR3 too. The chain is built from TRBV5-6 and TRBJ2-3; no definite D call. CDR1 and CDR2 (germline): SGHDT, YYEEEE. This CDR3 is 13 amino acids long. Trimming shortened V by 0 bases and J by 3 bases, and 5 bases separated the two germline ends. The CDR3 nucleotides read TGTGCCAGCAGCTTGGGGCGAACAGATACGCAGTATTTT. This encodes CASSLGRTDTQYF.

The V call is TRBV10-1, the J call TRBJ2-1, with a possible D match to TRBD1 (6 bases). V was cut by 6 bases and J by 8 bases, with 20 bases left in between. CDR1 and CDR2 (germline): WNHNN, SYGVQD (reference sequence). CDR3 length: 15 amino acids. In DNA form, the CDR3 reads TGCGCCAGCAGGGATGGGCAGGGGAGTGGCGATGAGCAGTTCTTC. Translation: CASRDGQGSGDEQFF.

The chain combines TRBV11-2 with TRBJ2-7, with TRBD2 identical over 13 bases. The CDR3 has 13 residues. Germline CDR1 SGHAT, CDR2 FQNNGV. Trimming at V came to 5 bases and at J to 7 bases, leaving 2 bases not matched to a gene. CDR3 DNA: TGTGCCAGCAGCATGGGACTAGCGGGAGAGCAGTACTTC. Protein: CASSMGLAGEQYF.

V and J are TRBV7-9 and TRBJ2-3; the match to TRBD1 covers 7 bases. V lost 5 bases and J lost 5; bases outside the gene matches: 7. The CDR3 extends over 14 amino acids. Germline V gene lookup returns CDR1 SEHNR and CDR2 FQNEAQ (reference sequence). In DNA, the CDR3 is TGTGCCAGCAGCCCGTCGACAGGGATAGATACGCAGTATTTT. Amino acid sequence: CASSPSTGIDTQYF.

This chain uses TRBV5-5 with TRBJ1-3; D ambiguous. V dropped 0 bases and J dropped 4 bases, with 8 bases sitting between them. The CDR3 has 14 amino acids. In germline, CDR1 is SGHKS, CDR2 YYEKEE (reference sequence). CDR3 nucleotides: TGTGCCAGCAGCTTGGAAGGGCGGGGAAACACCATATATTTT. Translating it yields CASSLEGRGNTIYF.

V is TRBV2 and J is TRBJ2-3; TRBD1 or TRBD2 may be the D gene (7 bases each). The CDR3 contains 16 residues. In germline, CDR1 is SNHLY, CDR2 FYNNEI. V was clipped by 4 bases and J by 7 bases, with 21 bases between them. The CDR3 region is CASSGREGAWMYTQYF. The CDR3 nucleotides read TGTGCCAGCAGTGGGAGGGAGGGGGCCTGGATGTATACGCAGTATTTT.

This sequence joins TRBV18 and TRBJ2-3; D unresolved. Germline V gene sequence: CDR1 KGHSH, CDR2 LQKENI. This CDR3 is 13 amino acids long. V gave up 3 bases and J gave up 4 bases, with 8 bases separating them. This CDR3 reads CASSPVRADTQYF. DNA for the CDR3: TGTGCCAGCTCACCTGTGAGAGCAGATACGCAGTATTTT.

The chain recombines TRBV19 with TRBJ2-7, with D perhaps matching TRBD2 (6 bases). V was cut by 4 bases and J by 3 bases, with 16 bases left in between. Per the germline V gene, CDR1 is LNHDA and CDR2 is SQIVND (reference sequence). The CDR3 length is 15 residues. This CDR3 is CASSTPRRGIYEQYF. The CDR3 DNA is TGTGCCAGTAGTACCCCCCGGCGGGGAATCTACGAGCAGTACTTC.